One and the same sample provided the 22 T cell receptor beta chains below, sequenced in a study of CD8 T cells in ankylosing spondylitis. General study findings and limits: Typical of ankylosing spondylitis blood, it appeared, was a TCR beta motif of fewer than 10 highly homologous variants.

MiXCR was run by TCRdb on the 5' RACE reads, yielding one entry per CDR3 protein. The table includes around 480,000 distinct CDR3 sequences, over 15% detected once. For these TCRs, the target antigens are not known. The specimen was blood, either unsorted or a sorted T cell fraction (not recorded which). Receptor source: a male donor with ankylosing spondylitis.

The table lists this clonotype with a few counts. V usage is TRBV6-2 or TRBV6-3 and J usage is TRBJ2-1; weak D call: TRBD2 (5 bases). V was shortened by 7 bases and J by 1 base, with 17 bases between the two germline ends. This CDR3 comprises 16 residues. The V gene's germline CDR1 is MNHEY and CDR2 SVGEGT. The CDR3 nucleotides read TGTGCCAGCAATCCCCCCCCGGAGCGGTCCTACAATGAGCAGTTCTTC. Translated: CASNPPPERSYNEQFF.

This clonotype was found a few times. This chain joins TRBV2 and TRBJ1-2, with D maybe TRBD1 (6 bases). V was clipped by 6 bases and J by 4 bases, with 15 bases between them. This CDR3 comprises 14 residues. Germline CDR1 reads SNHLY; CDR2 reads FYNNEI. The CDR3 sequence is CASRILGQSYGYTF. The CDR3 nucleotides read TGTGCCAGCAGGATTTTGGGACAATCCTATGGCTACACCTTC.

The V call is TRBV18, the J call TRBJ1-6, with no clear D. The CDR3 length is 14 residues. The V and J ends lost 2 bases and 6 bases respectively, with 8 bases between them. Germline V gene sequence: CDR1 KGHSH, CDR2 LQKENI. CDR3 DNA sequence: TGTGCCAGCTCACCAAGCCGAGCTAATTCACCCCTCCACTTT. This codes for CASSPSRANSPLHF.

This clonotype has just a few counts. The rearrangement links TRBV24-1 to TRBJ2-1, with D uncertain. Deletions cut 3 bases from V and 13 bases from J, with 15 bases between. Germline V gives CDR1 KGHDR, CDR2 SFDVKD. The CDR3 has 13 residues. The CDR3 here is CATSDSYSAEQFF. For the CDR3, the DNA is TGTGCCACCAGTGATAGTTACTCTGCGGAACAGTTCTTC.

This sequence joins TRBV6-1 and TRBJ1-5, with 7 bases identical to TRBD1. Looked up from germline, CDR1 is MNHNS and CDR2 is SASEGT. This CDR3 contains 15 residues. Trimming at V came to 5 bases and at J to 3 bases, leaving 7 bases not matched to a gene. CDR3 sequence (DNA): TGTGCCAGCAGTCAAACAGGGGTTGACAATCAGCCCCAGCATTTT. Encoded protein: CASSQTGVDNQPQHF.

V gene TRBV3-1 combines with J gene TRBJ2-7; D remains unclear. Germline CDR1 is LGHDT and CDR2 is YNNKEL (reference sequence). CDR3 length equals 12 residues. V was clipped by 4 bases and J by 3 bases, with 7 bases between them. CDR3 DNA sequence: TGTGCCAGCAGCCGGGTAGTCTACGAGCAGTACTTC. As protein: CASSRVVYEQYF.

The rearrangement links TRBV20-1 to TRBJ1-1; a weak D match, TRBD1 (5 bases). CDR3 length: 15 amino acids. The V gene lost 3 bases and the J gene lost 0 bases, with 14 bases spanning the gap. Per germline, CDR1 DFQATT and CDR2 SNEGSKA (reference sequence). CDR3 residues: CSASRQGPMNTEAFF. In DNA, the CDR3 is TGCAGTGCTAGTAGGCAGGGTCCCATGAACACTGAAGCTTTCTTT.

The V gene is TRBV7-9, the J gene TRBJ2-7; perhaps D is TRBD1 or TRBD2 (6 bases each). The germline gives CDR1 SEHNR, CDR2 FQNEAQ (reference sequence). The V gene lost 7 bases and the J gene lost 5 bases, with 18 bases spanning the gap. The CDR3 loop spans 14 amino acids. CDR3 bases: TGTGCCAGCACCCCCCCCCGGGGGCCCAACGAGCAGTACTTC. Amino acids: CASTPPRGPNEQYF. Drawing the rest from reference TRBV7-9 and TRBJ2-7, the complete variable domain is DTGVSQNPRHKITKRGQNVTFRCDPISEHNRLYWYRQTLGQGPEFLTYFQNEAQLEKSRLLSDRFSAERPKGSFSTLEIQRTEQGDSAMYLCASTPPRGPNEQYFGPGTRLTVT.

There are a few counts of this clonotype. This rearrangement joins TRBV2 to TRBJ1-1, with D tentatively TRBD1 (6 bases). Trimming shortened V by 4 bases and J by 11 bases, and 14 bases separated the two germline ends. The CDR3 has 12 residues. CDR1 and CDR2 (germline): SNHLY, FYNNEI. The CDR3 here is CASSGGGLMAFF. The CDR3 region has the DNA TGTGCCAGCAGTGGGGGGGGCCTAATGGCTTTCTTT.

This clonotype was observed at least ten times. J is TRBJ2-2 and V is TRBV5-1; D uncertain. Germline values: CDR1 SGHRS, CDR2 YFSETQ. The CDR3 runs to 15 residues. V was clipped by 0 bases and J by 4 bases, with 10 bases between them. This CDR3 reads CASSLDGQSTGELFF. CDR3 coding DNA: TGCGCCAGCAGCTTGGATGGGCAGAGCACCGGGGAGCTGTTTTTT.

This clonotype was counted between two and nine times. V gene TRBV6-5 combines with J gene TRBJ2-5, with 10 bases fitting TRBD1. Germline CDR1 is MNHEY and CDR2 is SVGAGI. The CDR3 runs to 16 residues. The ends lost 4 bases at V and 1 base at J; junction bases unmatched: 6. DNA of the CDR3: TGTGCCAGCAGTTTATCGCGGGACAGGGGCCAAGAGACCCAGTACTTC. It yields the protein CASSLSRDRGQETQYF.

CDR3 protein: CSARTGTLDGQFF. CDR3 DNA sequence: TGCAGCGCCAGAACCGGGACCTTGGACGGGCAGTTCTTC. The chain uses TRBV29-1 and TRBJ2-1; D tentatively reads TRBD1 or TRBD2 (5 bases each). The CDR3 is 13 amino acids. CDR1 is SQVTM and CDR2 is ANQGSEA in the germline V gene. Deletions cut 7 bases from V and 12 bases from J, with 22 bases between.

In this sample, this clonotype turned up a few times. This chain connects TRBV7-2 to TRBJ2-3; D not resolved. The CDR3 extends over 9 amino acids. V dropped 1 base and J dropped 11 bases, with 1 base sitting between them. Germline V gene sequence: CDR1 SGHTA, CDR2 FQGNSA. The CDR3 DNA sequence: TGTGCCAGCAGCTTAGTGCAGTATTTT. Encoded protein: CASSLVQYF.

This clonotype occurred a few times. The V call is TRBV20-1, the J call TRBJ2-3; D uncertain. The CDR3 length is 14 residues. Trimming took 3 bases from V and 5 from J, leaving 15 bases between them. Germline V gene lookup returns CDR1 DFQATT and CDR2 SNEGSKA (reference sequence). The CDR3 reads CSARGNRPQDTQYF. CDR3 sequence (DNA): TGCAGTGCTAGGGGTAATAGGCCTCAAGATACGCAGTATTTT.

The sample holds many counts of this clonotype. CDR3 DNA sequence: TGTGCCAGCAGTGAGACTGGACACTCCTACGAGCAGTACTTC. As protein: CASSETGHSYEQYF. The chain combines TRBV12-3 or TRBV12-4 with TRBJ2-7, with a possible D match to TRBD1 (5 bases). The CDR3 covers 14 residues. Trimming pared 5 bases from V and 0 bases from J, leaving 11 bases between.

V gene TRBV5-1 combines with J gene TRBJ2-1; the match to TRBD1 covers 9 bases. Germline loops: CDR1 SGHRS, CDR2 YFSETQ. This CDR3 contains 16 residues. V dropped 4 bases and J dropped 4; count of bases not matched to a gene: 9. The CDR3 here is CASSHAGTGIYNEQFF. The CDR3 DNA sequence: TGCGCCAGCAGCCATGCCGGGACAGGGATATACAATGAGCAGTTCTTC. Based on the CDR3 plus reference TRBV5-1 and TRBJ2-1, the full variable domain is KAGVTQTPRYLIKTRGQQVTLSCSPISGHRSVSWYQQTPGQGLQFLFEYFSETQRNKGNFPGRFSGRQFSNSRSEMNVSTLELGDSALYLCASSHAGTGIYNEQFFGPGTRLTVL.

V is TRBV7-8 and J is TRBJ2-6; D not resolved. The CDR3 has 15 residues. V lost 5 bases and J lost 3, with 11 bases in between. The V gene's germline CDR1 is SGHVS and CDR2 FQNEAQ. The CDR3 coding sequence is TGTGCCAGCAGCCCTTGGGGAAATGGGGCCAACGTCCTGACTTTC. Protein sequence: CASSPWGNGANVLTF.

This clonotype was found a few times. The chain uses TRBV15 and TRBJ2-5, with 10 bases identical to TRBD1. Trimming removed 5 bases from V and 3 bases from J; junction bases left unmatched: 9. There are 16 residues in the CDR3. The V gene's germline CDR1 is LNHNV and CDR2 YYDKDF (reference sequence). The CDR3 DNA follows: TGTGCCACCAGCCGTAGGACAGGGGGAACGAAAGAGACCCAGTACTTC. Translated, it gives CATSRRTGGTKETQYF.

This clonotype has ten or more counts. The CDR3 protein is CASSFGTGDSPLHF. The CDR3 nucleotides read TGTGCCAGCAGTTTTGGGACAGGGGATTCACCCCTCCACTTT. The chain has TRBV27 and TRBJ1-6; 10 bases map to TRBD1. The CDR3 is made up of 14 amino acids. J gave up 8 bases and V 3 bases, and 1 base lay outside the gene matches. Germline V gene lookup returns CDR1 MNHEY and CDR2 SMNVEV (reference sequence).

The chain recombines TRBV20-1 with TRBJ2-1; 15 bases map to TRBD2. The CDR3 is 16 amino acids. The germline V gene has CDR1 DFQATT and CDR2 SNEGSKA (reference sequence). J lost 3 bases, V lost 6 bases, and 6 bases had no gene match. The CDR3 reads CSAWGLAGGYYNEQFF. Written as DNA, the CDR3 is TGCAGTGCCTGGGGACTAGCGGGAGGTTACTACAATGAGCAGTTCTTC.

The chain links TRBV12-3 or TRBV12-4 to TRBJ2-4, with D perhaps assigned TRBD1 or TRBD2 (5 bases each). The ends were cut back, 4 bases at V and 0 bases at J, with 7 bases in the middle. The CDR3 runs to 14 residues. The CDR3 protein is CASSWGLAKNIQYF. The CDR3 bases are TGTGCCAGCAGTTGGGGGTTAGCCAAAAACATTCAGTACTTC.

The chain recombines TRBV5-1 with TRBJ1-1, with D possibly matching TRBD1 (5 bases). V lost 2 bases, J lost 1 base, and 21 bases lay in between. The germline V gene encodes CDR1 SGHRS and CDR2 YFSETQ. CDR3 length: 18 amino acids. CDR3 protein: CASSFRQGTSLKNTEAFF. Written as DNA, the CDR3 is TGCGCCAGCAGCTTTAGGCAAGGGACCTCACTAAAGAACACTGAAGCTTTCTTT.